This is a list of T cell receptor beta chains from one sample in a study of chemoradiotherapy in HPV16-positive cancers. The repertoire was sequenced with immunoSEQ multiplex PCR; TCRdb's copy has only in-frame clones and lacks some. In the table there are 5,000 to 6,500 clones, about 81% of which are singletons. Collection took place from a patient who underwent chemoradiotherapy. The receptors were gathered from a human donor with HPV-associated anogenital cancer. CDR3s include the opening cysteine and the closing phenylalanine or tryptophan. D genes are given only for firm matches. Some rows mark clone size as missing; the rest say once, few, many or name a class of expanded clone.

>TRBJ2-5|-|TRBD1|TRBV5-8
TGTGCCAGCAGGACGGGACAGGGGGCCCAAGAGACCCAGTACTTC
CASRTGQGAQETQYF
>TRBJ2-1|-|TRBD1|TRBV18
TGTGCCAGCTCACCCGACGACAGGGCCTACAATGAGCAGTTCTTC
CASSPDDRAYNEQFF
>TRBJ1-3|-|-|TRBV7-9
TGTGCCAGCAGCTCGACAGTAGCTGAGGCTCTCGTCGGAAACACCATATATTTT
CASSSTVAEALVGNTIYF
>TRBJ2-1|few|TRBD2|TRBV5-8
TGTGCCAGCAGCTTTGTGGGGGGCTCAGCGGGAGAATACAATGAGCAGTTCTTC
CASSFVGGSAGEYNEQFF
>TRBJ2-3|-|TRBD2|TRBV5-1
TGCGCCAGCAGCTTGGCCGGGACTAGCGGCACAGATACGCAGTATTTT
CASSLAGTSGTDTQYF
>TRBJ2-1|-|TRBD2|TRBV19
TGTGCCAGTAGTATCCTAGCGGGAGGGTCTGGTGGCAATGAGCAGTTCTTC
CASSILAGGSGGNEQFF
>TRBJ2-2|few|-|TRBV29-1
TGCAGCGCCGAACGTCCAAGCTCCGGGGAGCTGTTTTTT
CSAERPSSGELFF
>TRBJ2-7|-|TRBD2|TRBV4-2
TGTGCCAGCAGCCAAGATCGGACTAGCTCCTACGAGCAGTACTTC
CASSQDRTSSYEQYF
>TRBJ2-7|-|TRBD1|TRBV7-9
TGTGCCAGCAGCTCGGGACAGGGGAGATACGAGCAGTACTTC
CASSSGQGRYEQYF
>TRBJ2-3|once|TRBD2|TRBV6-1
TGTGCCAGCAGTGTCCGCCAAAAGCGGGGGGGCACAGATACGCAGTATTTT
CASSVRQKRGGTDTQYF
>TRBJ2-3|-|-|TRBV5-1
TGCGCCAGCACGAATATGGTTTTTGGAGATACGCAGTATTTT
CASTNMVFGDTQYF
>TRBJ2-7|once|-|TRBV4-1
TGCGCCAGCAGCCAAGGAACCGTCAGGAATCCCTACGAGCAGTACTTC
CASSQGTVRNPYEQYF
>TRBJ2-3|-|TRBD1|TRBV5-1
TGCGCCAGCAGCAGATTAACGACAGGGAGTAGCACAGATACGCAGTATTTT
CASSRLTTGSSTDTQYF